This T cell receptor beta chain stems from a study of blood T cell repertoires in COVID-19. On the study more broadly: Sample material is recorded as cDNA or gDNA derived from T cells, B-cell-depleted T cells, or PBMCs.

Sequencing used immunoSEQ multiplex PCR; TCRdb keeps in-frame clones, though not all of them. The sample has just over 300,000 clones; roughly nine tenths are singletons. Germline loops: CDR1 SGHVS, CDR2 FQNEAQ. The CDR3 extends over 16 amino acids. Between the trimmed V and J ends, which lost 5 bases and 1 base, there was a span of 17 bases. The gene calls are TRBV7-8 and TRBJ1-1, with D possibly TRBD1 on 6 matching bases. Sequenced material: peripheral blood. This clonotype was sampled from a man aged 18 to 30 with active or convalescent COVID-19. CDR3 sequence (DNA): TGTGCCAGCAGCGCATCCACCGGGACACCGAACACTGAAGCTTTCTTT. Its translation is CASSASTGTPNTEAFF.